This T cell receptor beta chain was retrieved from a study of EBV T-cell therapy then PD-1 blockade in nasopharyngeal carcinoma. Clones were sequenced by immunoSEQ multiplex PCR, and TCRdb holds only the in-frame ones, with some missing. The repertoire holds roughly 19,000 clones, with more than 70% as singletons. To note about this clone: Its antigen is not identified.

Sample treatment: AdE1-LMPpoly-expanded autologous EBV-specific T-cell therapy followed by anti-PD-1 nivolumab. The V gene lost 5 bases and the J gene lost 4 bases, with 11 bases spanning the gap. CDR3 length: 13 amino acids. Germline lookup yields CDR1 MNHEY and CDR2 SVGEGT. This clonotype was sampled from a man between 40 and 49 years old with nasopharyngeal carcinoma. The J gene is TRBJ1-2, the V gene TRBV6-2 or TRBV6-3; D gene ambiguous. This specimen was CD8+ T cells from blood, taken at day 33 from a patient whose treatment included autologous EBV-specific T cells and nivolumab. CDR3 sequence (DNA): TGTGCCAGCAGTCAACGAAGGGCCTATGGCTACACCTTC. Its protein is CASSQRRAYGYTF.